Presented here are 25 T cell receptor beta chains from one specimen sequenced in a study of T-cell reconstitution after alpha-beta-depleted transplantation in children. Preparing the TCRbeta library involved the use of unique molecular identifiers. TCRdb called the PCR reads again in MiXCR, with one record for every CDR3 protein. Of some 300,000 distinct CDR3 sequences in the sample, approximately 10% were seen once. The source material was PBMCs from the stem cell graft donor, sampled from the stem cell graft. The receptors shown here come from a human donor who donated a stem cell graft to a child with acute lymphoblastic leukemia.

The chain is built from TRBV5-6 and TRBJ1-1, with TRBD1 identical over 7 bases. V shed 4 bases and J 5 bases; nucleotides not matched to a gene: 11. In germline, CDR1 is SGHDT, CDR2 YYEEEE. This CDR3 contains 15 residues. CDR3 in DNA: TGTGCCAGCAGCCAAGCCCGACAGGGTAGGACTGAAGCTTTCTTT. Protein sequence: CASSQARQGRTEAFF.

The chain has TRBV5-1 and TRBJ2-2; maybe TRBD1 (6 bases). V was shortened by 5 bases and J by 1 base, with 12 bases between the two germline ends. This CDR3 has 15 residues. Germline CDR1 and CDR2: SGHRS and YFSETQ. Written as DNA, the CDR3 is TGCGCCAGCAGGCCGGGACACCTGAACACCGGGGAGCTGTTTTTT. It is translated as CASRPGHLNTGELFF.

This clonotype was recorded only once. The conserved phenylalanine or tryptophan is not found at the CDR3 terminus, so this likely reflects a read error. This chain joins TRBV28 and TRBJ2-3; 9 nucleotides match TRBD1. J gave up 4 bases and V 6 bases, and 2 bases lay outside the gene matches. This CDR3 comprises 13 residues. Germline CDR1 and CDR2: MDHEN and SYDVKM. CDR3 sequence (DNA): TGTGCCAGCAGACAGGGGGCCCCAGATACGCAGTATTTG. It yields the protein CASRQGAPDTQYL.

The table lists this clonotype with many counts. The V gene is TRBV4-1, the J gene TRBJ2-1; D may be TRBD2 (5 bases). The CDR3 has 12 amino acids. Trimming shortened V by 0 bases and J by 11 bases, and 8 bases separated the two germline ends. Germline CDR1 reads MGHRA; CDR2 reads YSYEKL. CDR3: CASSQDREKQFF. The CDR3 bases are TGCGCCAGCAGCCAAGATAGGGAGAAGCAGTTCTTC.

This clonotype was detected only a few times. This chain links TRBV7-8 with TRBJ2-7; possibly TRBD2 for D (6 bases). This CDR3 contains 12 residues. Trimming left V 3 bases short and J 6 bases short, with 9 bases between. Germline V gives CDR1 SGHVS, CDR2 FQNEAQ. The DNA for the CDR3 is TGTGCCAGCAGCTTGGGACTGGTCGAGCAGTACTTC. Its protein is CASSLGLVEQYF.

This clonotype was seen at least ten times. V is TRBV28 and J is TRBJ2-7; possibly TRBD1 for D (6 bases). Germline V gene sequence: CDR1 MDHEN, CDR2 SYDVKM. The CDR3 spans 15 residues. Trimming removed 8 bases at V and 0 bases at J, with 17 bases between. CDR3 in DNA: TGTGCCAGCTTTGGCGAGGGGGAAGTCTCCTACGAGCAGTACTTC. It translates to CASFGEGEVSYEQYF. The variable domain in full, completed from reference TRBV28 and TRBJ2-7, reads DVKVTQSSRYLVKRTGEKVFLECVQDMDHENMFWYRQDPGLGLRLIYFSYDVKMKEKGDIPEGYSVSREKKERFSLILESASTNQTSMYLCASFGEGEVSYEQYFGPGTRLTVT.

This clonotype came up a few times. The J gene is TRBJ1-1, the V gene TRBV20-1; D is perhaps TRBD1 (6 bases). This CDR3 region has 12 residues. V dropped 5 bases and J dropped 8 bases, with 15 bases sitting between them. Per the germline V gene, CDR1 is DFQATT and CDR2 is SNEGSKA (reference sequence). The CDR3 is CSAHRDTGEAFF. Written as DNA, the CDR3 is TGCAGTGCTCACCGGGACACCGGGGAAGCTTTCTTT.

A few counts support this clonotype. The genes are TRBV19 and TRBJ1-3, with TRBD1 identical over 8 bases. Per the germline V gene, CDR1 is LNHDA and CDR2 is SQIVND (reference sequence). Trimming cost V 7 bases and J 8 bases; bases outside gene matches: 10. The CDR3 spans 14 residues. In DNA, the CDR3 is TGTGCCAGTACCGCGACAGGGGATCGGGACACCATATATTTT. It specifies CASTATGDRDTIYF.

J is TRBJ2-5 and V is TRBV7-6; TRBD1 agrees at 7 bases. Germline V gene sequence: CDR1 SGHVS, CDR2 FNYEAQ. This CDR3 is 13 amino acids long. The junction had 4 bases not matched to a gene; V was cut back by 4 bases and J by 5 bases. The CDR3 region has the DNA TGTGCCAGCAGCTCCGGGACAGACGAGACCCAGTACTTC. As protein: CASSSGTDETQYF.

This clonotype was observed at least ten times. The chain is built from TRBV11-2 and TRBJ2-1; D is unclear. The V gene lost 5 bases and the J gene lost 1 base, with 6 bases spanning the gap. The CDR3 totals 13 residues. Germline V gene lookup returns CDR1 SGHAT and CDR2 FQNNGV. The DNA for the CDR3 is TGTGCCAGCAGCCTCGAGTCCTACAATGAGCAGTTCTTC. Its translation is CASSLESYNEQFF. The full variable domain, in which reference TRBV11-2 and TRBJ2-1 provide the parts outside the CDR3, is EAGVAQSPRYKIIEKRQSVAFWCNPISGHATLYWYQQILGQGPKLLIQFQNNGVVDDSQLPKDRFSAERLKGVDSTLKIQPAKLEDSAVYLCASSLESYNEQFFGPGTRLTVL.

This chain uses TRBV28 with TRBJ2-7; D gene uncertain. The V gene's germline CDR1 is MDHEN and CDR2 SYDVKM. The ends were cut back, 2 bases at V and 4 bases at J, with 12 bases in the middle. The CDR3 consists of 14 residues. CDR3 sequence (DNA): TGTGCCAGCAGTTTACAGGCCCCCTTATACGAGCAGTACTTC. Protein: CASSLQAPLYEQYF.

This clonotype was picked up a small number of times. CDR3 residues: CASRTPRLAAGGELFF. For the CDR3, the DNA is TGTGCCAGCAGGACGCCAAGACTAGCGGCGGGCGGGGAGCTGTTTTTT. The chain has TRBV6-1 and TRBJ2-2; 9 nucleotides line up with TRBD2. The J segment lost 7 bases and the V segment lost 6 bases, leaving 12 bases of the junction unmatched. From germline, CDR1 is MNHNS and CDR2 SASEGT. The CDR3 length is 16 residues.

The gene calls are TRBV29-1 and TRBJ2-7; 7 bases match TRBD1. This CDR3 region has 13 residues. Germline V lookup: CDR1 SQVTM, CDR2 ANQGSEA. The trim removed 6 bases at V and 4 bases at J, leaving 9 bases unmatched. The CDR3 DNA sequence: TGCAGCGTCCTCCGGGACAGCCTATACGAGCAGTACTTC. This gives the protein CSVLRDSLYEQYF.

CDR3 residues: CSARERGRENEQFF. The CDR3 DNA sequence: TGCAGTGCTAGAGAACGCGGGAGGGAAAATGAGCAGTTCTTC. The V and J genes are TRBV20-1 and TRBJ2-1, with 9 bases matching TRBD2. Germline V gives CDR1 DFQATT, CDR2 SNEGSKA (reference sequence). The CDR3 contains 14 residues. V lost 0 bases and J lost 7; bases outside the gene matches: 4.

This clonotype turned up a few times. The chain employs TRBV5-6 and TRBJ2-1; D call uncertain. This CDR3 is built from 14 residues. CDR1 SGHDT and CDR2 YYEEEE come from the germline V gene. V was cut by 2 bases and J by 0 bases, with 6 bases left in between. The CDR3 reads CASSFSYSYNEQFF. CDR3 sequence (DNA): TGTGCCAGCAGCTTTTCCTACTCCTACAATGAGCAGTTCTTC.

The J gene is TRBJ2-1, the V gene TRBV10-2; no reliable D call. From germline, CDR1 is WSHSY and CDR2 SAAADI. The ends were cut back, 10 bases at V and 10 bases at J, with 11 bases in the middle. The CDR3 is made up of 10 amino acids. Here the CDR3 DNA reads TGCGCCACCCTTCTAGGCGAGCAGTTCTTC. Translated, it gives CATLLGEQFF.

The J gene is TRBJ2-2, the V gene TRBV12-3 or TRBV12-4; 14 positions match TRBD2. The length of the CDR3 is 21 residues. V lost 2 bases and J lost 3; bases outside the gene matches: 14. The CDR3 region has the DNA TGTGCCAGCAGTTTAAGAGGGGTTCCGGGACTAGCGGGAGTGCACACCGGGGAGCTGTTTTTT. The encoded protein is CASSLRGVPGLAGVHTGELFF.

At least ten counts were recorded for this clonotype. The chain joins TRBV10-3 to TRBJ2-7; perhaps TRBD2 as D (5 bases). The germline gives CDR1 ENHRY, CDR2 SYGVKD. V gave up 0 bases and J gave up 10 bases, with 10 bases separating them. This CDR3 spans 12 amino acids. The CDR3 nucleotides are TGTGCCATCAGTGAGTCGGCTACGGGACAGTACTTC. Amino acid sequence: CAISESATGQYF.

This clonotype was detected many times. This chain uses TRBV5-1 with TRBJ2-6; 9 bases agree with TRBD1. Per the germline V gene, CDR1 is SGHRS and CDR2 is YFSETQ. This CDR3 region has 18 residues. Unmatched junction bases numbered 4, after V lost 0 bases and J lost 0 bases. The CDR3 nucleotides are TGCGCCAGCAGCTTGGCGGGACAGGGAGGCTCTGGGGCCAACGTCCTGACTTTC. It encodes CASSLAGQGGSGANVLTF.

This rearrangement joins TRBV28 to TRBJ2-1, with 7 nucleotides matching TRBD1. Germline V lookup: CDR1 MDHEN, CDR2 SYDVKM. The CDR3 sequence is 15 residues long. Trimming took 6 bases from V and 5 from J; bases not matched to a gene: 10. In DNA, the CDR3 is TGTGCCAGCAGCCCACTGGGACAGAAACACAATGAGCAGTTCTTC. The encoded protein is CASSPLGQKHNEQFF. Together with reference TRBV28 and TRBJ2-1, the CDR3 gives the full variable domain: DVKVTQSSRYLVKRTGEKVFLECVQDMDHENMFWYRQDPGLGLRLIYFSYDVKMKEKGDIPEGYSVSREKKERFSLILESASTNQTSMYLCASSPLGQKHNEQFFGPGTRLTVL.

This clonotype was seen a handful of times. The chain uses TRBV7-2 and TRBJ2-1; no reliable D call. Trimming left V 1 base short and J 7 bases short, with 14 bases between. Germline CDR1 reads SGHTA; CDR2 reads FQGNSA. The CDR3 is 15 residues long. Written as DNA, the CDR3 is TGTGCCAGCAGCTTAGATCCGCTAGTGCGTAATGAGCAGTTCTTC. Its protein product is CASSLDPLVRNEQFF.

The CDR3: CSAIKGRILEEKLFF. CDR3 bases: TGCAGTGCTATCAAGGGACGGATATTGGAGGAAAAACTGTTTTTT. The rearrangement joins TRBV20-1 to TRBJ1-4; tentatively, D is TRBD1 (5 bases). This CDR3 has 15 amino acids. CDR1 is DFQATT and CDR2 is SNEGSKA in the germline V gene (reference sequence). V was pared by 4 bases and J by 8 bases, with 20 bases between.

The V and J genes are TRBV19 and TRBJ1-5; maybe TRBD1 (6 bases). The V end lost 3 bases, the J end lost 6 bases, and 12 bases lay between the germline ends. This CDR3 has 14 residues. Germline V lookup: CDR1 LNHDA, CDR2 SQIVND (reference sequence). As DNA, the CDR3 is TGTGCCAGTAGTATCACAGGGATGGGTCAGCCCCAGCATTTT. This translates into CASSITGMGQPQHF.

The V and J genes are TRBV7-6 and TRBJ2-5; no reliable D call. Per germline, CDR1 SGHVS and CDR2 FNYEAQ. The CDR3 sequence is 15 residues long. The V end was cut by 3 bases, the J end by 1 base, with 12 bases between. DNA of the CDR3: TGTGCCAGCAGCTTCCCCAGGACCCTCCAAGAGACCCAGTACTTC. This sequence encodes CASSFPRTLQETQYF.

The table lists this clonotype with a few counts. V is TRBV5-1 and J is TRBJ1-1; 7 positions agree with TRBD1. The CDR3 extends over 16 amino acids. The germline V gene encodes CDR1 SGHRS and CDR2 YFSETQ. Trimming removed 5 bases from V and 2 bases from J; junction bases left unmatched: 12. The CDR3: CASRHLYRGRNTEAFF. The CDR3 DNA reads TGCGCCAGCAGACACTTATACAGGGGACGAAACACTGAAGCTTTCTTT.